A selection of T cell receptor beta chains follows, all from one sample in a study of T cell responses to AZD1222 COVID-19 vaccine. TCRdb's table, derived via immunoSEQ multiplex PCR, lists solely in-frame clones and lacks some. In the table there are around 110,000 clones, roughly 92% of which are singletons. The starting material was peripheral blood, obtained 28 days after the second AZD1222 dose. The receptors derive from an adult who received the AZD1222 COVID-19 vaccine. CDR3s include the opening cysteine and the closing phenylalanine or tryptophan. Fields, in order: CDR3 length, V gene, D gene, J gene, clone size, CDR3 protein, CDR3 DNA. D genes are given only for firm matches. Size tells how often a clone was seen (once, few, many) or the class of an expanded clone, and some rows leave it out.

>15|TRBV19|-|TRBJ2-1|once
CASSISRQTLNEQFF
TGTGCCAGTAGTATCTCGAGACAGACGCTCAATGAGCAGTTCTTC
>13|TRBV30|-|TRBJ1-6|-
CAWGLGSDSPLHF
TGTGCCTGGGGACTAGGGTCCGATTCACCCCTCCACTTT
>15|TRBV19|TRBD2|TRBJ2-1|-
CASSIGLAGQNEQFF
TGTGCCAGTAGTATAGGGCTAGCGGGACAGAATGAGCAGTTCTTC
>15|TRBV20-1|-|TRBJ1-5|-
CSASPIQGFGQPQHF
TGCAGTGCTAGTCCCATACAGGGATTTGGACAGCCCCAGCATTTT
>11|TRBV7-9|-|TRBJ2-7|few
CASSFFDEQYF
TGTGCCAGCAGCTTTTTCGACGAGCAGTACTTC
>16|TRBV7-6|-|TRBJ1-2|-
CASSHMVGTVAYGYTF
TGTGCCAGCAGCCATATGGTCGGCACTGTCGCCTATGGCTACACCTTC
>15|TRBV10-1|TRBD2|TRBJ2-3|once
CASSDGGAGRDTQYF
TGCGCCAGCAGTGATGGTGGAGCGGGAAGAGATACGCAGTATTTT
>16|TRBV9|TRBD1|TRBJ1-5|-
CASSAGGDSRNQPQHF
TGTGCCAGCAGCGCGGGGGGGGACAGCCGCAATCAGCCCCAGCATTTT
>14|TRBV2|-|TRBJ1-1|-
CASSVEGGNTEAFF
TGTGCCAGCAGTGTGGAGGGAGGGAACACTGAAGCTTTCTTT
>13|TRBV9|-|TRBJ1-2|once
CASSLGGDYGYTF
TGTGCCAGCAGCTTAGGGGGTGACTATGGCTACACCTTC
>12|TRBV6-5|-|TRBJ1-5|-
CASTGQWQPQHF
TGTGCCAGCACGGGCCAGTGGCAGCCCCAGCATTTT
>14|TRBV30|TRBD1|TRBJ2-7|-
CAWSVGTGEYEQYF
TGTGCCTGGAGTGTTGGGACAGGGGAATACGAGCAGTACTTC
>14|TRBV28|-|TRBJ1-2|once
CASSLVGQGYGYTF
TGTGCCAGCAGTTTAGTGGGGCAGGGCTATGGCTACACCTTC
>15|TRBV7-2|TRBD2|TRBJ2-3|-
CASSTLGGGTDTQYF
TGTGCCAGCAGCACCCTCGGGGGGGGCACAGATACGCAGTATTTT
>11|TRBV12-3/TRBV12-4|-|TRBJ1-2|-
CASSLGGGYTF
TGTGCCAGCAGTTTAGGGGGCGGCTACACCTTC
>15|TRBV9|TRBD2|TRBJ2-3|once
CASSIRLAGTDTQYF
TGTGCCAGCAGCATCAGACTAGCGGGCACAGATACGCAGTATTTT
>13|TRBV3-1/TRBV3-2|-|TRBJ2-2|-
CASSQRGAGELFF
TGTGCCAGCAGCCAAAGGGGGGCCGGGGAGCTGTTTTTT